Presented here are 11 T cell receptor beta chains from one specimen sequenced in a study of OX40 agonist ivuxolimab in advanced cancers. The assay was immunoSEQ multiplex PCR, and TCRdb's table has in-frame clones only and misses some. The profile covers about 48,000 clones, with over 80% appearing a single time and roughly 1.2% taken by the ten largest. Source: CD4+ or CD8+ T cells sorted from blood, taken in a trial of the OX40 agonist ivuxolimab. The receptors originated from an adult with an advanced solid tumor such as melanoma, head and neck, liver or kidney cancer.

This rearrangement joins TRBV5-4 to TRBJ1-1, with D possibly being TRBD1 (6 bases). This CDR3 is built from 14 residues. Germline-derived CDR1 and CDR2 are SGHNT and YYREEE (reference sequence). Trimming shortened V by 4 bases and J by 4 bases, and 14 bases separated the two germline ends. The CDR3 DNA follows: TGTGCCAGCAGCCCGGGACAAGTAGGCACTGAAGCTTTCTTT. Translation gives CASSPGQVGTEAFF.

The gene calls are TRBV9 and TRBJ2-7, with D perhaps being TRBD1 or TRBD2 (5 bases each). V dropped 4 bases and J dropped 1 base, with 12 bases sitting between them. This CDR3 region has 14 residues. Germline assignment: CDR1 SGDLS and CDR2 YYNGEE. DNA of the CDR3: TGTGCCAGCAGCTCCGGGACGCGATCCTACGAGCAGTACTTC. Its translation is CASSSGTRSYEQYF.

The chain recombines TRBV18 with TRBJ2-7, with 7 bases fitting TRBD1. The J segment lost 6 bases and the V segment lost 4 bases, leaving 9 bases of the junction unmatched. Germline V CDR1 and CDR2: KGHSH, LQKENI. The CDR3 is 14 amino acids. In DNA form, the CDR3 reads TGTGCCAGCTCACAATCAATACAGGGGACCGAGCAGTACTTC. It specifies CASSQSIQGTEQYF.

The CDR3 nucleotides are TGTGCCAGCAGTTCCCCAGGTGGGGCACAGACTGAAGCTTTCTTT. It specifies CASSSPGGAQTEAFF. The chain joins TRBV6-5 to TRBJ1-1; a weak D match, TRBD1 (5 bases). The CDR3 loop spans 15 amino acids. The germline V gene encodes CDR1 MNHEY and CDR2 SVGAGI. The ends were cut back, 4 bases at V and 5 bases at J, with 17 bases in the middle.

V gene TRBV4-3 combines with J gene TRBJ2-7; tentatively, D is TRBD2 (6 bases). Germline V gene data show CDR1 as LGHNA and CDR2 as YSLEER. The CDR3 is made up of 15 amino acids. Trimming removed 3 bases from V and 3 bases from J, with 15 bases in between. CDR3 in amino acids: CASSQTPAGIYEQYF. CDR3 coding DNA: TGCGCCAGCAGCCAGACCCCCGCGGGGATCTACGAGCAGTACTTC.

V gene TRBV29-1 combines with J gene TRBJ2-4; possibly TRBD2 for D (5 bases). The CDR3 runs 17 residues. CDR1 and CDR2 from the germline V gene are SQVTM and ANQGSEA. Trimming took 0 bases from V and 0 from J, leaving 15 bases between them. The CDR3: CSVEDPIGDLAKNIQYF. The CDR3 DNA sequence: TGCAGCGTTGAAGATCCTATCGGGGATCTAGCCAAAAACATTCAGTACTTC.

The genes are TRBV7-2 and TRBJ2-5; TRBD1 agrees at 7 bases. The CDR3 runs to 14 residues. Germline-derived CDR1 and CDR2 are SGHTA and FQGNSA. Trimming at V came to 3 bases and at J to 5 bases, leaving 6 bases not matched to a gene. CDR3 bases: TGTGCCAGCAGCTTGAACAGGGGCGGGGAGACCCAGTACTTC. It yields the protein CASSLNRGGETQYF.

The chain uses TRBV14 and TRBJ2-2, with TRBD2 identical over 12 bases. Trimming at V came to 3 bases and at J to 3 bases, leaving 5 bases not matched to a gene. The V gene's germline CDR1 is SGHDN and CDR2 FVKESK. The CDR3 contains 17 residues. The CDR3 sequence is CASSHPGLAGDTGELFF. As DNA, the CDR3 is TGTGCCAGCAGCCACCCGGGACTAGCGGGTGACACCGGGGAGCTGTTTTTT.

V and J are TRBV10-1 and TRBJ1-6, with 7 bases that match TRBD1. The CDR3 contains 14 residues. The V segment lost 3 bases and the J segment 9 bases; nucleotides outside the gene matches: 5. Germline V gives CDR1 WNHNN, CDR2 SYGVQD (reference sequence). Written as DNA, the CDR3 is TGCGCCAGCAGTGATGGACAGGAGGGTTCACCCCTCCACTTT. The encoded protein is CASSDGQEGSPLHF.

V gene TRBV7-9 combines with J gene TRBJ1-6, with D unclear. This CDR3 is 14 amino acids long. Trimming shortened V by 2 bases and J by 9 bases, and 11 bases separated the two germline ends. CDR1 and CDR2 (germline): SEHNR, FQNEAQ (reference sequence). The CDR3 is CASSLQSGRSPLHF. DNA of the CDR3: TGTGCCAGCAGCTTACAGTCTGGTCGTTCACCCCTCCACTTT.

Of note for this clone: Sequence at one end of the junction differs from germline and may be a read error. In DNA form, the CDR3 reads TGTACCAGCAGTATAAGGACAGGGCATGAAAAACTGTTTTTT. It codes for CTSSIRTGHEKLFF. This rearrangement joins TRBV2 to TRBJ1-4; 8 positions agree with TRBD1. Germline CDR1 SNHLY, CDR2 FYNNEI. The CDR3 totals 14 residues.